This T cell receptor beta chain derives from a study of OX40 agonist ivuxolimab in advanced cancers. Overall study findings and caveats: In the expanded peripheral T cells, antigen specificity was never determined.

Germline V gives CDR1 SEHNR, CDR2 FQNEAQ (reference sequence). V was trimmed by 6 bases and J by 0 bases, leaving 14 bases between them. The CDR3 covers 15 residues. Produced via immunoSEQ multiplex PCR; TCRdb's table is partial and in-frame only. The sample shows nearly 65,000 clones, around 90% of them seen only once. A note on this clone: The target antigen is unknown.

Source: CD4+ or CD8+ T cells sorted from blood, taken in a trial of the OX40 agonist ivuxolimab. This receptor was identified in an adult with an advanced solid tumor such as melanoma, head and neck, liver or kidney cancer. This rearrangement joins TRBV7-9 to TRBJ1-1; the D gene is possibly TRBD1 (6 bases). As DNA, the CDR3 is TGTGCCAGCAGAAACAGGGAGAGGATGAACACTGAAGCTTTCTTT. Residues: CASRNRERMNTEAFF.